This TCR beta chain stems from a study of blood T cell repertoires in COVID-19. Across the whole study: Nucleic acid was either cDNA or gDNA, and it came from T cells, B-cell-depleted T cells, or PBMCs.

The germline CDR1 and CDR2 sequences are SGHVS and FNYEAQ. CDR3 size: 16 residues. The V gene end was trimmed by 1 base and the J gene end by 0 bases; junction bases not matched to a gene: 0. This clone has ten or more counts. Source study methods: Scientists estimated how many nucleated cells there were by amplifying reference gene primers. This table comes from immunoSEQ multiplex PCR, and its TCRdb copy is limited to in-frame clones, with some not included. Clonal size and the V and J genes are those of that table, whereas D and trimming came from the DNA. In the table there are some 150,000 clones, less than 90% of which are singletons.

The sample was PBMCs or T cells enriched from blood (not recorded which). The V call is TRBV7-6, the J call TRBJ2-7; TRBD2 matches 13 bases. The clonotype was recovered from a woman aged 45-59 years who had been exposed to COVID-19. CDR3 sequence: CASSLGTSGSSYEQYF. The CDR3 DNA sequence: TGTGCCAGCAGCTTAGGGACTAGCGGGAGCTCCTACGAGCAGTACTTC.